This T cell receptor beta chain was profiled in a study of CD8 T cells in Susac syndrome. Regarding this clonotype: Its antigen is unidentified.

Findings and limits, study-wide: Clonal expansion was not observed in the Susac syndrome CD4+ T cell repertoires.

The authors reverse transcribed roughly 0.5 to 1 ug RNA with random hexamers. TCR beta CDR3 was amplified by immunoSEQ covering 54 Vbeta and 13 Jbeta. One entry per CDR3 protein results from TCRdb running MiXCR on the immunoSEQ multiplex PCR reads. The sample records around 200,000 distinct CDR3 sequences, 90% to 95% being singletons. The sample was CD4+ T cells from PBMCs. This sequence originates from a human donor with Susac syndrome.

CDR3 coding DNA: TGTGCCAGCTCCCTCTCCCGGGACAGTGGGAACACTGAAGCTTTCTTT. Translated: CASSLSRDSGNTEAFF. The V gene is TRBV18, the J gene TRBJ1-1; 7 positions agree with TRBD1. Losses at the gene ends were 6 bases for V and 1 base for J; bases not matched to a gene: 11. The CDR3 consists of 16 residues. Looked up from germline, CDR1 is KGHSH and CDR2 is LQKENI.